A single TCR beta chain is shown here with its context. Its antigen is still unknown. Described treatment: approximately 11-day PBMC culture with coronavirus spike peptide pools or control peptides (ViraFEST assay). Fresh replacement IL-2 medium substituted for half the medium on days 3 and 7. The sample belongs to a study of vaccination and CD4 T cells after COVID-19. The overall study: Overlapping SARS-CoV-2, HCoV-NL63, HCoV-OC43 and HCoV-229E spike peptides were used to stimulate cells. Culture controls were given either a CEFX pool, an HIV-1 Nef pool, or no peptide.

The Oncomine TCR Beta short-read assay was applied to DNA of cultured CD4+ T cells. TCRdb reprocessed the PCR reads with MiXCR, giving one entry per CDR3 protein. Altogether tens of thousands of distinct CDR3 sequences are present, over 40% being singletons, with the ten largest covering 3.5% to 6%. V gave up 3 bases and J gave up 4 bases, with 15 bases separating them. Germline V gene lookup returns CDR1 DFQATT and CDR2 SNEGSKA (reference sequence). The CDR3 covers 14 residues. Input material: CD4+ T cells from blood, cultured in vitro. This clonotype originated in a human donor who had recovered from COVID-19. The chain carries TRBV20-1 and TRBJ1-2; D call uncertain. CDR3 nucleotide sequence: TGCAGTGCTAGCCCCCGCGTTCGTATCTATGGCTACACCTTC. The encoded protein is CSASPRVRIYGYTF.